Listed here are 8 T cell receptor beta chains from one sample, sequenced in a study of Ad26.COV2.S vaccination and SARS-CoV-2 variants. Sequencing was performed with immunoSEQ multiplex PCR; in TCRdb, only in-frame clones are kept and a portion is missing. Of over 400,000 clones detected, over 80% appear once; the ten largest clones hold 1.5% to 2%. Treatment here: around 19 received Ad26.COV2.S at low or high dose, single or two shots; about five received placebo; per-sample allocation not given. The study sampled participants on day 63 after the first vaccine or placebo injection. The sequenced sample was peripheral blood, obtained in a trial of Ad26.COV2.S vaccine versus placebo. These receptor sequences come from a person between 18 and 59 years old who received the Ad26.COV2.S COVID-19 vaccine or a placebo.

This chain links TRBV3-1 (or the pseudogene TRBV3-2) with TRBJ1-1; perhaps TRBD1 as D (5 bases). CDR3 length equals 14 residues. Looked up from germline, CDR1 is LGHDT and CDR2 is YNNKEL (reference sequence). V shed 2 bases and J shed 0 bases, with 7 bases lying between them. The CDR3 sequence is CASSQRGVNTEAFF. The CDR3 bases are TGTGCCAGCAGCCAACGAGGGGTGAACACTGAAGCTTTCTTT.

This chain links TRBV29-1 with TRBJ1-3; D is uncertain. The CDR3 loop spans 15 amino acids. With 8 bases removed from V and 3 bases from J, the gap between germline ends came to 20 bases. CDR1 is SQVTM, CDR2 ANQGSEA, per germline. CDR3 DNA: TGCAGCACTACGGGTCCGACGACTTATGGAAACACCATATATTTT. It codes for CSTTGPTTYGNTIYF.

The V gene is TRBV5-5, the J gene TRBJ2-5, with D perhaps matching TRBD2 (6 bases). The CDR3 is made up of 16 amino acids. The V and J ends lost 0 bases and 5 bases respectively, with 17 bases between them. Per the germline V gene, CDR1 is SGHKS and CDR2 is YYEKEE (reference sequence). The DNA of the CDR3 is TGTGCCAGCAGCTTGGTGTTTAGCGGCCCCGGGGAGACCCAGTACTTC. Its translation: CASSLVFSGPGETQYF.

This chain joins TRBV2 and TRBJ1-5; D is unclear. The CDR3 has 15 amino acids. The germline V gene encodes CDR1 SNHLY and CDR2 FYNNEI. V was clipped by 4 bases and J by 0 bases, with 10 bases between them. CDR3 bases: TGTGCCAGCAGTGTAGAACAGACTAGCAATCAGCCCCAGCATTTT. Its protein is CASSVEQTSNQPQHF.

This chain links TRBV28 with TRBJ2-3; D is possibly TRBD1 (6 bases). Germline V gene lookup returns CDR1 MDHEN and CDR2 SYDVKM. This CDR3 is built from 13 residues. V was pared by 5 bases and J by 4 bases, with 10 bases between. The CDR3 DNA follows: TGTGCCAGCAGTACCCGGACAGCAGATACGCAGTATTTT. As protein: CASSTRTADTQYF.

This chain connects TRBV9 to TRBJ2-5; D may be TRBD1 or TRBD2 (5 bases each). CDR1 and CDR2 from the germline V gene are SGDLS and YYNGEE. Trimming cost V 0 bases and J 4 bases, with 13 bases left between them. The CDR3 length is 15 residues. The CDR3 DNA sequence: TGTGCCAGCAGCGTAGTGGGGACGGAAGGAGAGACCCAGTACTTC. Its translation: CASSVVGTEGETQYF.

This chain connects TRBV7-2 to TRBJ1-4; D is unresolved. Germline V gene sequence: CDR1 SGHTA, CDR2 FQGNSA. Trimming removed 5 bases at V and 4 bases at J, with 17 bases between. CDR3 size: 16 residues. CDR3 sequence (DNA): TGTGCCAGCAGCCCCTCGAAGAGGGCTTATAATGAAAAACTGTTTTTT. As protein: CASSPSKRAYNEKLFF. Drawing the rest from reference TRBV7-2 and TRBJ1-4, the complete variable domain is GAGVSQSPSNKVTEKGKDVELRCDPISGHTALYWYRQSLGQGLEFLIYFQGNSAPDKSGLPSDRFSAERTGGSVSTLTIQRTQQEDSAVYLCASSPSKRAYNEKLFFGSGTQLSVL.

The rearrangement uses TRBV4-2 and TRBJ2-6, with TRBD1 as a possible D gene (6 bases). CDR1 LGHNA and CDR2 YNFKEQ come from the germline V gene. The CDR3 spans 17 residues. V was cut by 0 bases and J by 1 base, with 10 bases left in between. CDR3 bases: TGTGCCAGCAGCCAAGACAGGGGCGCATCTGGGGCCAACGTCCTGACTTTC. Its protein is CASSQDRGASGANVLTF.